The 2 T cell receptor beta chains given below trace back to one sample, sequenced in a study of patients and donors after allogeneic stem cell transplantation. TCRdb used MiXCR to reprocess the RT-PCR reads, holding one entry per CDR3 protein. Of fewer than 500,000 distinct CDR3 sequences listed, 16% are singletons. Sequencing used blood, either unsorted or a sorted T cell fraction (not recorded which). Receptors were obtained from a human donor who was either an allogeneic HSCT recipient or a stem cell or donor lymphocyte infusion donor (not recorded which). It is not recorded whose cells these are; they may come from a transplant donor.

This clonotype was seen repeatedly, ten times or more. The chain has TRBV11-3 and TRBJ2-2; D is possibly TRBD2 (6 bases). Per the germline V gene, CDR1 is SGHNT and CDR2 is YENEEA. The CDR3 runs to 14 residues. The V end was cut by 5 bases, the J end by 1 base, with 8 bases between. Written as DNA, the CDR3 is TGTGCCAGCAGCCCCGGGAGGAACACCGGGGAGCTGTTTTTT. It codes for CASSPGRNTGELFF.

This clonotype was detected once. The rearrangement links TRBV11-2 to TRBJ2-5; 7 positions agree with TRBD2. The CDR3 length is 15 residues. The V gene end was trimmed by 7 bases and the J gene end by 1 base; junction bases not matched to a gene: 9. CDR1 is SGHAT, CDR2 FQNNGV, per germline. CDR3 nucleotide sequence: TGTGCCAGCACCTCGCCAGCGGGGATCCAAGAGACCCAGTACTTC. Its protein product is CASTSPAGIQETQYF.